This TCR beta chain appears in the sequencing data of a study of OX40 agonist ivuxolimab in advanced cancers. Study-level information: Dose-escalation cases comprised hepatocellular carcinoma, melanoma, renal cell or head and neck cancer. Regarding the study as a whole: Several nonresponders also turned out to have low normalized T-cell clonal expansion.

This clone was picked up a small number of times. The antigen is unknown. The protocol was immunoSEQ multiplex PCR, while the TCRdb copy is restricted to in-frame clones and leaves out a portion. The data show some 54,000 clones, around four fifths seen once. The sequence was obtained from an adult with an advanced solid tumor such as melanoma, head and neck, liver or kidney cancer. This specimen was CD4+ or CD8+ T cells sorted from blood, taken in a trial of the OX40 agonist ivuxolimab.

In nucleotides, the CDR3 is TGTGCCAGCAGTGTGACAGGGCCTAATGAAAAACTGTTTTTT. Its translation: CASSVTGPNEKLFF. This chain connects TRBV6-5 to TRBJ1-4, with 7 bases that match TRBD1. Losses at the gene ends were 5 bases for V and 3 bases for J; bases not matched to a gene: 3. CDR1 is MNHEY, CDR2 SVGAGI, per germline. The CDR3 sequence is 14 residues long.